The rows below give T cell receptor beta chains drawn from one sample of a study of T cell responses to AZD1222 COVID-19 vaccine. Clones were sequenced by immunoSEQ multiplex PCR, and TCRdb holds only the in-frame ones, with some missing. The sample gives more than 75,000 clones, more than 85% of which show up once; around 8% is in the top ten. The sequenced sample was peripheral blood, obtained 28 days after the second AZD1222 dose. These TCRs come from an adult who received the AZD1222 COVID-19 vaccine. Each CDR3 is given with its conserved first and last residue. D genes are given only for firm matches. Clone size is shown for a subset of rows, as once, few, many or a class of expanded clone.

>TRBD1|TRBJ1-5|TRBV18|-
TGTGCCAGCTCACCAGGCGGGACAGACAATCAGCCCCAGCATTTT
CASSPGGTDNQPQHF
>TRBD1|TRBJ2-2|TRBV6-5|-
TGTGCCAGCGAAGACAGGGGCCTAAACACCGGGGAGCTGTTTTTT
CASEDRGLNTGELFF
>TRBD1|TRBJ2-5|TRBV27|-
TGTGCCAGCAACACGGGACAGGATGGAGAGACCCAGTACTTC
CASNTGQDGETQYF
>-|TRBJ2-3|TRBV7-2|-
TGTGCCAGCAGCTTAAGTAGCGGCACAGATACGCAGTATTTT
CASSLSSGTDTQYF
>-|TRBJ2-5|TRBV2|-
TGTGCCAGCAGTGATGGTCCCAGGGCCCAGTACTTC
CASSDGPRAQYF
>TRBD2|TRBJ2-7|TRBV7-2|-
TGTGCCAGCAGCAAGGGACTAGGCTCCGAGCAGTACTTC
CASSKGLGSEQYF
>TRBD1|TRBJ1-6|TRBV15|-
TGTGCCACCAGCAGCCAGGGGGACTCACCCCTCCACTTT
CATSSQGDSPLHF
>-|TRBJ1-1|TRBV28|-
TGTGCCAGCAGTTTATGGGGAACGGGGGCTGAAGCTTTCTTT
CASSLWGTGAEAFF
>TRBD2|TRBJ2-7|TRBV27|-
TGTGCCAGCAGTCGCCGGGACTACCTCTACGAGCAGTACTTC
CASSRRDYLYEQYF
>TRBD2|TRBJ2-7|TRBV6-5|-
TGTGCCAGCAGTTACTCGGCGGGGGGGAAAGCCTACGAGCAGTACTTC
CASSYSAGGKAYEQYF
>-|TRBJ2-2|TRBV12-3/TRBV12-4|few
TGTGCCAGCAGTTTATCCGGGAGCGGGGAGCTGTTTTTT
CASSLSGSGELFF
>-|TRBJ2-5|TRBV7-6|once
TGTGCCAGCAGCCGACAGGGAGGGGAGACCCAGTACTTC
CASSRQGGETQYF
>-|TRBJ2-7|TRBV19|-
TGTGCCAGTAGGATGCGGGACAGCTACGAGCAGTACTTC
CASRMRDSYEQYF
>-|TRBJ2-5|TRBV6-1|-
TGTGCCAGCAGTGAAGGGGGCTCCCAAGAGACCCAGTACTTC
CASSEGGSQETQYF
>-|TRBJ2-7|TRBV2|once
TGTGCCAGCAGAGGGACACCGAGCTACGAGCAGTACTTC
CASRGTPSYEQYF
>-|TRBJ2-3|TRBV5-6|-
TGTGCCAGCAGCCCGTTGTCGGGAGTAGACACAGATACGCAGTATTTT
CASSPLSGVDTDTQYF
>TRBD1|TRBJ1-6|TRBV28|-
TGTGCCAGCAGCGACAGGGTGAATTCACCCCTCCACTTT
CASSDRVNSPLHF
>TRBD1|TRBJ2-5|TRBV15|-
TGTGCCACCAGGGGACAGTACCAAGAGACCCAGTACTTC
CATRGQYQETQYF
>TRBD2|TRBJ2-3|TRBV7-8|-
TGTGCCAGCAGCCCCGGACTAGCGGGAGCAGATACGCAGTATTTT
CASSPGLAGADTQYF
>-|TRBJ1-6|TRBV18|-
TGTGCCAGCTCATCAACCGACAGTGCTAATTCACCCCTCCACTTT
CASSSTDSANSPLHF
>-|TRBJ2-6|TRBV27|-
TGTGCCAGCAGTTTTCAAAGCCCCTCTGGGGCCAACGTCCTGACTTTC
CASSFQSPSGANVLTF
>-|TRBJ2-1|TRBV18|-
TGTGCCAGCTCACCACAAGGTTCGTACACGAATGAGCAGTTCTTC
CASSPQGSYTNEQFF
>TRBD1|TRBJ2-1|TRBV6-4|-
TGTGCCAGCAGTGAGGGACAGGGAGCGAATGAGCAGTTCTTC
CASSEGQGANEQFF
>-|TRBJ1-5|TRBV5-1|-
TGCGCCAGCAGAAGTATCCTCAGGCACAATCAGCCCCAGCATTTT
CASRSILRHNQPQHF
>TRBD1|TRBJ1-1|TRBV12-3/TRBV12-4|few
TGTGCCAGCAGCCTAGAACAGGGGGCTGAAGCTTTCTTT
CASSLEQGAEAFF
>-|TRBJ1-5|TRBV3-1/TRBV3-2|-
TGTGCCAGCAGACACAAGACGGGTAATAGCAATCAGCCCCAGCATTTT
CASRHKTGNSNQPQHF
>-|TRBJ2-1|TRBV14|-
TGTGCCAGCAGCCAATTTGTGGTGTCCTACAATGAGCAGTTCTTC
CASSQFVVSYNEQFF
>-|TRBJ1-4|TRBV19|-
TGTGCCAGTAGTATATTTAAGGGGCAAGAAAAACTGTTTTTT
CASSIFKGQEKLFF
>TRBD2|TRBJ2-2|TRBV19|-
TGTGCCAGTAGTATCCGAGGACTAGCGGGAGACGGGGCCGGGGAGCTGTTTTTT
CASSIRGLAGDGAGELFF
>-|TRBJ1-5|TRBV10-3|-
TGTGCCATCAGTGACCCCGATAGGGGGCAGCCCCAGCATTTT
CAISDPDRGQPQHF
>TRBD1|TRBJ2-7|TRBV28|-
TGTGCCAGCAGCGAGACAGGGATTAGCTCCTACGAGCAGTACTTC
CASSETGISSYEQYF
>-|TRBJ2-7|TRBV5-4|-
TGTGCCAGCAGCTCACCGGGTCCCCAGAACTACGAGCAGTACTTC
CASSSPGPQNYEQYF
>TRBD2|TRBJ2-1|TRBV5-1|once
TGCGCCAGCAGCATCTTAGCGGGAGAGGTGTACAATGAGCAGTTCTTC
CASSILAGEVYNEQFF
>-|TRBJ1-2|TRBV5-4|-
TGTGCCAGCAGCTTGGATTCAGGGGTGAGCTATGGCTACACCTTC
CASSLDSGVSYGYTF
>-|TRBJ2-5|TRBV19|-
TGTGCCAGTACGTCCAAGAGGGGGGAGACCCAGTACTTC
CASTSKRGETQYF
>-|TRBJ2-6|TRBV2|-
TGTGCCAGCAGTACGGACAGCCTCTCTGGGGCCAACGTCCTGACTTTC
CASSTDSLSGANVLTF
>-|TRBJ1-1|TRBV5-1|-
TGCGCCAGCAGCTTAACAGGGACCCACACTGAAGCTTTCTTT
CASSLTGTHTEAFF
>TRBD1|TRBJ1-4|TRBV28|-
TGTGCCAGCACCAAGTGGACAGGGGGCGACGAAAAACTGTTTTTT
CASTKWTGGDEKLFF
>TRBD2|TRBJ2-2|TRBV28|-
TGTGCCAGCAGCTTGATAGCGGGAGTCCTTCCCGGGGAGCTGTTTTTT
CASSLIAGVLPGELFF
>TRBD2|TRBJ2-7|TRBV9|-
TGTGCCAGCAGCCCCCTCGGGGGGTACGAGCAGTACTTC
CASSPLGGYEQYF
>-|TRBJ2-3|TRBV7-2|few
TGTGCCAGCAGCAGCTACGGAGATACGCAGTATTTT
CASSSYGDTQYF
>-|TRBJ1-5|TRBV7-2|-
TGTGCCAGCAGCGAAGCCTTCGCCAGCCGTAGCAATCAGCCCCAGCATTTT
CASSEAFASRSNQPQHF
>-|TRBJ2-7|TRBV11-2|-
TGTGCCAGCAGTCCCGTGGGGGTCTCCTACGAGCAGTACTTC
CASSPVGVSYEQYF
>TRBD2|TRBJ2-6|TRBV28|-
TGTGCCAGCAGGGCCCCGGGACTAAATTCTGGGGCCAACGTCCTGACTTTC
CASRAPGLNSGANVLTF
>TRBD2|TRBJ2-3|TRBV7-2|-
TGTGCCAGCAGCTTAAGAGTAGGGAGGGGCGGAACAGATACGCAGTATTTT
CASSLRVGRGGTDTQYF
>-|TRBJ2-5|TRBV4-1|-
TGCGCCAGCAGTTGGCTGGAATTAGAGACCCAGTACTTC
CASSWLELETQYF
>-|TRBJ2-7|TRBV18|-
TGTGCCAGTTCATCGTTCGACAAGCCCTACGAGCAGTACTTC
CASSSFDKPYEQYF
>-|TRBJ1-3|TRBV7-2|-
TGTGCCAGCAGCTTATACGACTCTGGAAACACCATATATTTT
CASSLYDSGNTIYF
>-|TRBJ1-1|TRBV12-3/TRBV12-4|-
TGTGCCAGCAGTTTAAATGCAAATGAAGCTTTCTTT
CASSLNANEAFF
>TRBD2|TRBJ2-7|TRBV28|few
TGTGCCAGCAGTTTACGCGGGAGTGTGCAGTACTTC
CASSLRGSVQYF
>-|TRBJ1-2|TRBV9|-
TGTGCCAGCCAGAGGACAGAATCCTATGGCTACACCTTC
CASQRTESYGYTF
>-|TRBJ1-1|TRBV29-1|-
TGCAGCGTCACCAAAGGGGGTGAAGCTTTCTTT
CSVTKGGEAFF
>-|TRBJ1-5|TRBV2|-
TGTGCCAGCAACAGACAGGAAGAACAGCCCCAGCATTTT
CASNRQEEQPQHF
>TRBD2|TRBJ2-7|TRBV7-9|-
TGTGCCAGCAGCTTAGTCGGCGGGGGGTCATTGTACGAGCAGTACTTC
CASSLVGGGSLYEQYF
>TRBD1|TRBJ1-1|TRBV7-9|once
TGTGCCAGCAGCTTGTATCAGGGGGCCGGGAACACTGAAGCTTTCTTT
CASSLYQGAGNTEAFF
>-|TRBJ1-1|TRBV28|few
TGTGCCAGCAGTTCCTCCGTTAGGAAGGCTTTCTTT
CASSSSVRKAFF
>TRBD1|TRBJ2-4|TRBV3-1/TRBV3-2|-
TGTGCCAGCAGCCAAGCCAGGGACAGGGGAGACATTCAGTACTTC
CASSQARDRGDIQYF
>-|TRBJ1-2|TRBV5-4|-
TGTGCCAGCAGCGCCGAGACGTCGTTTGGGTATGGCTACACCTTC
CASSAETSFGYGYTF
>-|TRBJ2-5|TRBV5-3|few
TGTGCCAGACCCGAGAGCGAGACCCAGTACTTC
CARPESETQYF